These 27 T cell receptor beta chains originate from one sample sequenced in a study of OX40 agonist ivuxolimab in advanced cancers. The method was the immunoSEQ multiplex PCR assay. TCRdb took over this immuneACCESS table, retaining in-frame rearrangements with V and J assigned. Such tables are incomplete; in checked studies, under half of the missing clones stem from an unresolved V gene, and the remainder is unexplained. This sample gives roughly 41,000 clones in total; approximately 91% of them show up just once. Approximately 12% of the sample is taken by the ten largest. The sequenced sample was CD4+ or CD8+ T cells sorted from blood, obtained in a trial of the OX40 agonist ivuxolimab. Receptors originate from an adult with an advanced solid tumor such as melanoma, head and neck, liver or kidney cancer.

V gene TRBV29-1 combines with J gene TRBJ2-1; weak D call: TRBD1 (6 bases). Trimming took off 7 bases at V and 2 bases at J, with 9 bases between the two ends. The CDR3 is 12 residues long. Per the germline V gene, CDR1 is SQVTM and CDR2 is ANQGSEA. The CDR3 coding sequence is TGCAGCGGAAACAGGGCCTACAATGAGCAGTTCTTC. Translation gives CSGNRAYNEQFF.

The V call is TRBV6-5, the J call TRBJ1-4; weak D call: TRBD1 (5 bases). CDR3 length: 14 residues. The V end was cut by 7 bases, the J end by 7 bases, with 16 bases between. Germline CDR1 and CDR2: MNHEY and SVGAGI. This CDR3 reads CASTTGGEGEKLFF. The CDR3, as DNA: TGTGCCAGCACCACGGGAGGGGAGGGTGAAAAACTGTTTTTT.

CDR3 amino acids: CASSGTSGDTQYF. The CDR3 nucleotides read TGTGCCAGCAGCGGGACTAGCGGAGATACGCAGTATTTT. The chain joins TRBV27 to TRBJ2-3; 11 positions match TRBD2. Germline values: CDR1 MNHEY, CDR2 SMNVEV (reference sequence). The CDR3 length is 13 residues. The V and J ends lost 6 bases and 5 bases, in that order; junction bases with no gene match: 1.

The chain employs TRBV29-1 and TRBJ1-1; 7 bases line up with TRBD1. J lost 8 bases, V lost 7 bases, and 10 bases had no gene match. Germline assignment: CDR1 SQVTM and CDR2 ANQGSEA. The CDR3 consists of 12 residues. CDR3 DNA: TGCAGCGGGGATCAGGGGGAGAGGGAAGCTTTCTTT. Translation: CSGDQGEREAFF.

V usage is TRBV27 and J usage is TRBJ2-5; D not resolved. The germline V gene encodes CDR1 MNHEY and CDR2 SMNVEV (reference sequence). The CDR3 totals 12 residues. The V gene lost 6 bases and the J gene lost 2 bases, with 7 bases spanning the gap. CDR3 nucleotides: TGTGCCAGCAGAGGGATGCAAGAGACCCAGTACTTC. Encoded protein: CASRGMQETQYF.

CDR3 bases: TGTGCCAGCAGCTCTTGGACTAGCGGGAGGGCTGGCAATGAGCAGTTCTTC. It encodes CASSSWTSGRAGNEQFF. The rearrangement joins TRBV7-9 to TRBJ2-1, with 15 bases identical to TRBD2. This CDR3 is 17 amino acids long. Germline CDR1 and CDR2: SEHNR and FQNEAQ (reference sequence). J was trimmed by 6 bases and V by 4 bases; bases with no gene match: 7.

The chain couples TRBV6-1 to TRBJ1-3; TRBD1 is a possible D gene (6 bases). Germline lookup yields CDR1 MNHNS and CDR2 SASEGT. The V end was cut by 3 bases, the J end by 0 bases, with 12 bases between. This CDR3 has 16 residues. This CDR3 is CASSDTDRISGNTIYF. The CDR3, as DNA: TGTGCCAGCAGTGACACAGACAGGATCTCTGGAAACACCATATATTTT.

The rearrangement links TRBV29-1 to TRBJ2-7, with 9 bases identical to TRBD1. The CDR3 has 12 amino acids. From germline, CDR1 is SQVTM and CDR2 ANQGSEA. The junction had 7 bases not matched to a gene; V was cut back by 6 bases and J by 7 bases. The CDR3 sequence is CSVYGTGLEQYF. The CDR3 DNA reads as TGCAGCGTGTACGGGACAGGGCTTGAGCAGTACTTC.

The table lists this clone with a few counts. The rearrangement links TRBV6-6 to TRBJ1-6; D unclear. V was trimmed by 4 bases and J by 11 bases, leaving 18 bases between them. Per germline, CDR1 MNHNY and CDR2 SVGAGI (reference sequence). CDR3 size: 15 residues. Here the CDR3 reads CASSSAAEATPPLHF. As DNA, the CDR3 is TGTGCCAGCAGTTCCGCGGCGGAAGCAACTCCACCCCTCCACTTT.

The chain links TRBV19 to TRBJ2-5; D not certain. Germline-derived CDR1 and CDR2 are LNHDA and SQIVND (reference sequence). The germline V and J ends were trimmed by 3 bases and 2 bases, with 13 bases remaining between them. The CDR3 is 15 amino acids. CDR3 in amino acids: CASSIAWAPQETQYF. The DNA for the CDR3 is TGTGCCAGTAGTATCGCTTGGGCTCCGCAAGAGACCCAGTACTTC.

The CDR3 loop is CASSLTGAPEQYF. The CDR3, as DNA: TGTGCCAGCAGTTTGACTGGGGCCCCCGAGCAGTACTTC. The gene calls are TRBV5-4 and TRBJ2-7; possible D gene TRBD1, 5 bases. In germline, CDR1 is SGHNT, CDR2 YYREEE (reference sequence). Trimming took off 5 bases at V and 6 bases at J, with 15 bases between the two ends. CDR3 length: 13 amino acids.

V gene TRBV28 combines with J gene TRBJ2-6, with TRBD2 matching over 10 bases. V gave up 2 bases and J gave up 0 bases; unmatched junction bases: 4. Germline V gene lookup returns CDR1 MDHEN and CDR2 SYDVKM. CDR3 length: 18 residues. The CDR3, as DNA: TGTGCCAGCAGTTTACGGACTAGCGGCAGCTCTGGGGCCAACGTCCTGACTTTC. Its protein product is CASSLRTSGSSGANVLTF.

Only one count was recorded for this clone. The CDR3 sequence: CASSQGLVYNEQFF. CDR3 sequence (DNA): TGCGCCAGCAGCCAAGGTCTAGTATACAATGAGCAGTTCTTC. The V gene is TRBV4-3, the J gene TRBJ2-1; D not resolved. The germline V gene encodes CDR1 LGHNA and CDR2 YSLEER. Trimming removed 1 base from V and 4 bases from J, with 8 bases in between. This CDR3 has 14 residues.

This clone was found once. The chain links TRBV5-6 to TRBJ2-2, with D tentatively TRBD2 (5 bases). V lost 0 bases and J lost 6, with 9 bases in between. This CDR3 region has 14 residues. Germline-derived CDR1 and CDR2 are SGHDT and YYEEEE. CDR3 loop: CASSLAGNSGELFF. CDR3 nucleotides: TGTGCCAGCAGCTTGGCCGGGAATTCCGGGGAGCTGTTTTTT.

The CDR3 bases are TGTGCCAGCAGTTACTCCGGGCTGGCCACTGAAGCTTTCTTT. Amino acid sequence: CASSYSGLATEAFF. The rearrangement joins TRBV6-5 to TRBJ1-1; D is uncertain. Germline lookup yields CDR1 MNHEY and CDR2 SVGAGI. V was clipped by 0 bases and J by 4 bases, with 9 bases between them. This CDR3 is built from 14 residues.

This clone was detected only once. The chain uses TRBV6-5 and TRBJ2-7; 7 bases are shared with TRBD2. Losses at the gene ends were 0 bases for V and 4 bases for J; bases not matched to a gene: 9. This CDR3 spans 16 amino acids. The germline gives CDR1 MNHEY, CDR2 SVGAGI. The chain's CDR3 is CASSYSFPGLKYEQYF. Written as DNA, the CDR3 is TGTGCCAGCAGTTACTCATTTCCGGGACTAAAATACGAGCAGTACTTC.

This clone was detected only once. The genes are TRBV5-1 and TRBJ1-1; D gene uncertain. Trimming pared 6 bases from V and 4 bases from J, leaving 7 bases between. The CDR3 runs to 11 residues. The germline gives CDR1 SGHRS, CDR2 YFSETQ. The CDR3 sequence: CASTEGTEAFF. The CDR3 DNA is TGCGCCAGCACCGAGGGCACTGAAGCTTTCTTT.

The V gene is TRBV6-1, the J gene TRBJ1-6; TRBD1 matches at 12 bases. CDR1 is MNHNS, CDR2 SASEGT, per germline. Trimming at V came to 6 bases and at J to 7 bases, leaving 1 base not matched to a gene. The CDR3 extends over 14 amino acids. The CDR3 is CASRGTGGNSPLHF. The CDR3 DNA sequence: TGTGCCAGCAGGGGGACAGGGGGCAATTCACCCCTCCACTTT.

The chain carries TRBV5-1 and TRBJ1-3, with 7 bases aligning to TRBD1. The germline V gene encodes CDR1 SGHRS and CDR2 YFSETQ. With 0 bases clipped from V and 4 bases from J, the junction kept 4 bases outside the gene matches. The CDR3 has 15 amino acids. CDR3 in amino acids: CASSLGQGIGNTIYF. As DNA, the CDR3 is TGCGCCAGCAGCTTGGGACAGGGAATCGGAAACACCATATATTTT.

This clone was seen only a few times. For the CDR3, the DNA is TGTGCCAGCAGTTTAATGGTTTCCACCGGGGAGCTGTTTTTT. It is translated as CASSLMVSTGELFF. The chain is built from TRBV28 and TRBJ2-2; D is ambiguous. CDR1 and CDR2 from the germline V gene are MDHEN and SYDVKM. V gave up 2 bases and J gave up 4 bases, with 8 bases separating them. The CDR3 length is 14 residues.

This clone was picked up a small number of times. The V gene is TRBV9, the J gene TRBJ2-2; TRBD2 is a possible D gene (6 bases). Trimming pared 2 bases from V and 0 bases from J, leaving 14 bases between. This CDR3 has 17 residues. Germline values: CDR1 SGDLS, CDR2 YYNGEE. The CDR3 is CASSVPDGGTNTGELFF. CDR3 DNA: TGTGCCAGCAGCGTCCCCGATGGGGGGACGAACACCGGGGAGCTGTTTTTT.

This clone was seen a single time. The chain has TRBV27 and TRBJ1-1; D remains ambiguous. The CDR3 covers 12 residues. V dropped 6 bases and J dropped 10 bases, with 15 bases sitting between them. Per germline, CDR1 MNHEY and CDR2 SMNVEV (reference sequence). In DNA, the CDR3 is TGTGCCAGCAGCGACCATGGGCTAGGAGCTTTCTTT. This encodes CASSDHGLGAFF.

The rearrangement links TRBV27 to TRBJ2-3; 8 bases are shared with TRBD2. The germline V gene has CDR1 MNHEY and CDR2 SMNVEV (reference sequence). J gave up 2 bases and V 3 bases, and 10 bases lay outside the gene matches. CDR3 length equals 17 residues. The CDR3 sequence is CASSLVSGVTITDTQYF. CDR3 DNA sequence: TGTGCCAGCAGTTTGGTTAGCGGGGTGACTATCACAGATACGCAGTATTTT.

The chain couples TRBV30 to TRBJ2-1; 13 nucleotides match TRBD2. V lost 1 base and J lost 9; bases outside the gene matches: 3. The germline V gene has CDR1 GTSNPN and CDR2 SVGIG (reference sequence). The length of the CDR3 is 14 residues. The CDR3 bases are TGTGCCTGGAGTGGGACTAGCGGGAGCAGTGAGCAGTTCTTC. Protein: CAWSGTSGSSEQFF.

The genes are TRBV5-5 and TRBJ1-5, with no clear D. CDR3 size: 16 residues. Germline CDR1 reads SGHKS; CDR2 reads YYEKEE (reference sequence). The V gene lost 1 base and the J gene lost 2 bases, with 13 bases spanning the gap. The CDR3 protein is CASSLFWQPGNQPQHF. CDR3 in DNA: TGTGCCAGCAGCTTGTTTTGGCAGCCCGGCAATCAGCCCCAGCATTTT.

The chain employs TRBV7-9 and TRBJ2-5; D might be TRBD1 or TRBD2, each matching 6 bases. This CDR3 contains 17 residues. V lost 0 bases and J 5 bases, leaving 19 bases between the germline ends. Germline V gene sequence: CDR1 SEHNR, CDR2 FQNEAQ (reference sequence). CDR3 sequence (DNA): TGTGCCAGCAGCTTAGCACATGGGGGGCGCGGAGAGGAGACCCAGTACTTC. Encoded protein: CASSLAHGGRGEETQYF.

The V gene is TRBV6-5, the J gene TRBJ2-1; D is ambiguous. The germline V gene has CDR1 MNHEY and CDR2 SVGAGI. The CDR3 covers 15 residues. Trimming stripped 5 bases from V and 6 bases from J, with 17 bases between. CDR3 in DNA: TGTGCCAGCAGTAGCAAACCTCGCCACTCCAATGAGCAGTTCTTC. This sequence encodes CASSSKPRHSNEQFF.